The TCR beta chain described here comes from a study of siplizumab effects on memory and regulatory T cells. Cells that made up the mixed lymphocyte reaction were cocultured at 37°C for about six days. The CDR3 is made up of 12 amino acids. V lost 3 bases, J lost 6 bases, and 6 bases lay in between. Germline V gene lookup returns CDR1 KGHSH and CDR2 LQKENI. Only in-frame clones appear in the TCRdb table, and some are missing; sequencing was by immunoSEQ multiplex PCR. Among 7,700 or so clones listed, about two fifths were seen once. Remarks on this clone: What it recognizes is unknown.

The sample consisted of CFSE-low (dividing) CD8+ T cells sorted from an allogeneic mixed lymphocyte reaction. The rearrangement links TRBV18 to TRBJ2-1; D not resolved. This clonotype originated in a human donor in good health; the cells came from an allogeneic mixed lymphocyte reaction. The CDR3 loop reads CASSPTANEQFF. CDR3 bases: TGTGCCAGCTCACCGACGGCCAATGAGCAGTTCTTC.